Listed below are T cell receptor beta chains from one sample, sequenced in a study of shared clonotypes between healthy human individuals. Sequenced by immunoSEQ multiplex PCR; TCRdb stores in-frame clones only, minus some. This repertoire shows about 960,000 clones, 76% found once; its top ten account for 1.5%. Sequenced input: memory CD4+ T cells sorted from blood. These receptors all stem from a man between 18 and 29 years old in good health. Both conserved end residues are part of each CDR3. D genes are given only for firm matches. Size tells how often a clone was seen (once, few, many) or the class of an expanded clone, and some rows leave it out.

clone_size d_call j_call cdr3_length v_call cdr3_nt cdr3_aa
. . TRBJ2-1 13 TRBV9 TGTGCCAGCAGCCCCTATGTAGCGGCGAGTAAGTTCTTC CASSPYVAASKFF
. . TRBJ1-2 13 TRBV5-1 TGCGCCAGCAGCTTGGGGCAGGGGTTTGGCTACACCTTC CASSLGQGFGYTF
. TRBD1 TRBJ1-2 14 TRBV6-6 TGTGCCAGCAGCCCCGACAGGGGTGACTATGGCTACACCTTC CASSPDRGDYGYTF
. TRBD2 TRBJ2-5 16 TRBV25-1 TGTGCCAGCAGTGAACAGCCTAGCGGGGGGCGGGAGACCCAGTACTTC CASSEQPSGGRETQYF
few . TRBJ1-4 14 TRBV5-6 TGTGCCAGCACCCTGAAGGAGGGAGGAGAAAAACTGTTTTTT CASTLKEGGEKLFF
. TRBD1 TRBJ2-2 16 TRBV5-1 TGCGCCAGCACATCGACAGGGAAGGCGAACACCGGGGAGCTGTTTTTT CASTSTGKANTGELFF
. TRBD1 TRBJ2-7 15 TRBV7-9 TGTGCCAGCAGCTCCGGGACAGGGAGCTCCTACGAGCAGTACTTC CASSSGTGSSYEQYF
. TRBD1 TRBJ1-4 13 TRBV5-1 TGCGCCAGCAGCCCGGGGACAGGGTCCAAACTGTTTTTT CASSPGTGSKLFF
. TRBD1 TRBJ1-3 15 TRBV5-4 TGTGCCAGCAGCTGGACAGGGGGTCATGGAAACACCATATATTTT CASSWTGGHGNTIYF
few . TRBJ1-4 17 TRBV27 TGTGCCAGCAGTAGCGCGATGGTACGCGGGCCCTATGAAAAACTGTTTTTT CASSSAMVRGPYEKLFF
. TRBD2 TRBJ2-3 17 TRBV15 TGTGCCACCAGCAGAGAGAGGGGAGCGGGATGGACAGATACGCAGTATTTT CATSRERGAGWTDTQYF
. . TRBJ2-5 13 TRBV18 TGTGCCAGCTCACGAACCTCCCAAGAGACCCAGTACTTC CASSRTSQETQYF
. TRBD1 TRBJ2-1 15 TRBV7-9 TGTGCCAGCAGCAGCAGACAGGGTGTAGAGAATGAGCAGTTCTTC CASSSRQGVENEQFF
once TRBD2 TRBJ2-1 15 TRBV10-3 TGTGCCATCAGTGAGCCCTCTAGCGGGAGTCATGAGCAGTTCTTC CAISEPSSGSHEQFF
few . TRBJ2-6 15 TRBV5-1 TGCGCCAGCAGCGTACGGAGCTCTGGGGCCAACGTCCTGACTTTC CASSVRSSGANVLTF
few . TRBJ1-2 13 TRBV7-9 TGTGCCAGCGTAGAAGGGGCTAACTATGGCTACACCTTC CASVEGANYGYTF
. . TRBJ2-5 16 TRBV5-6 TGTGCCAGCAGCTTGGTAGGGGCTCTATCTCAAGAGACCCAGTACTTC CASSLVGALSQETQYF
. . TRBJ2-1 15 TRBV18 TGTGCCAGCTCACCTTTTGGGGTTACCTACAATGAGCAGTTCTTC CASSPFGVTYNEQFF
few TRBD2 TRBJ2-2 16 TRBV5-6 TGTGCCAGCAGCCCCAGGGCTAGCGGGCTAACCGGGGAGCTGTTTTTT CASSPRASGLTGELFF
. TRBD2 TRBJ2-3 14 TRBV6-5 TGTGCCAGCAGTTACTCGGTAACTAGCGGGGTTTCGGATTTT CASSYSVTSGVSDF
. TRBD2 TRBJ2-7 13 TRBV5-5 TGTGCCAGCAGCAGGCAGGGAGGGTACGAGCAGTACTTC CASSRQGGYEQYF
many TRBD2 TRBJ2-3 16 TRBV4-2 TGTGCCAGCAGCCTGACTAGCGGGGCCAGGACAGATACGCAGTATTTT CASSLTSGARTDTQYF
. TRBD1 TRBJ1-3 13 TRBV6-1 TGTGCCAGCTGCGACAGGGCTGGAAACACCATATATTTT CASCDRAGNTIYF
. . TRBJ2-5 14 TRBV7-8 TGTGCCAGCAGCTTTTGGGACGACGAAGAGACCCAGTACTTC CASSFWDDEETQYF
. . TRBJ2-1 14 TRBV4-2 TGTGCCAGCAGCCAGGGGGACATGGAGGGAGAGCAGTTCTTC CASSQGDMEGEQFF
. TRBD1 TRBJ1-2 15 TRBV19 TGTGCCAGTTATGGCCAAACCGGGACAGCCTATGGCTACACCTTC CASYGQTGTAYGYTF
many . TRBJ2-2 14 TRBV28 TGTGCCAGCAGGCCTCAGGGCTTGGGCGGGGAGCTGTTTTTT CASRPQGLGGELFF
. . TRBJ2-1 14 TRBV5-1 TGCGCCAGCAGCCCCCCGCCGTCCTACAATGAGCAGTTCTTC CASSPPPSYNEQFF
. . TRBJ2-2 13 TRBV5-1 TGCGCCAGCAGCGATCTAGCGTCCGGGGAGCTGTTTTTT CASSDLASGELFF
. . TRBJ2-7 15 TRBV7-9 TGTGCCAGCAGCTTAGATGCGGGCGCATCCTACGAGCAGTACTTC CASSLDAGASYEQYF
. . TRBJ1-5 14 TRBV28 TGTGCCAGCAGTTCGGGGGGGGGCAATCAGCCCCAGCATTTT CASSSGGGNQPQHF
. TRBD2 TRBJ2-3 15 TRBV6-6 TGTGCCAGCAGTAATAGCGGGAGAGGCACAGATACGCAGTATTTT CASSNSGRGTDTQYF
. . TRBJ2-5 17 TRBV9 TGTGCCAGCAGCGTAGGGAGAGGGGGGAATATCCAAGAGACCCAGTACTTC CASSVGRGGNIQETQYF
once TRBD1 TRBJ2-7 15 TRBV7-9 TGTGCCAGCAGCTTATCCGGGACAGGGGCCTACGAGCAGTACTTC CASSLSGTGAYEQYF
. . TRBJ1-6 11 TRBV28 TGTGCCAGCAGTTTTCAGGGGCCCCTCCACTTT CASSFQGPLHF
. . TRBJ2-7 14 TRBV6-1 TGTGCCAGCACCCGACAGGACTCCGCCTACGAGCAGTACTTC CASTRQDSAYEQYF
. . TRBJ1-2 12 TRBV14 TGTGCCAGCAGCCAAGCGGCTTATGGCTACACCTTC CASSQAAYGYTF
. . TRBJ2-2 14 TRBV6-4 TGTGCCAGCAGTGACCAGGGAAACACCGGGGAGCTGTTTTTT CASSDQGNTGELFF
. . TRBJ2-1 17 TRBV5-6 TGTGCCAGCAGCTCGCCATCACAGGGATTCTCCTACAATGAGCAGTTCTTC CASSSPSQGFSYNEQFF
. TRBD2 TRBJ2-3 16 TRBV7-6 TGTGCCAGCAGCTTGGATAGCGGGGGCAACACAGATACGCAGTATTTT CASSLDSGGNTDTQYF
. . TRBJ2-4 14 TRBV19 TGTGCCAGTAACAACGGTCGGGCCAAAAACATTCAGTACTTC CASNNGRAKNIQYF